The sample holds a few counts of the clone carrying this T cell receptor beta chain. This sample stems from a study of blood T cell repertoires in COVID-19. Whole-study context: COVID-19 samples from acute and convalescent phases originated in the United States, Italy and Spain.

TCRdb keeps only in-frame clones here, not all; method: immunoSEQ multiplex PCR. In the table there are approximately 120,000 clones, around nine tenths of which are singletons. This CDR3 region has 15 residues. From germline, CDR1 is MGHRA and CDR2 YSYEKL. Deletions cut 3 bases from V and 0 bases from J, with 11 bases between. This TCR came from a woman older than 75 with acute or convalescent COVID-19. This rearrangement joins TRBV4-1 to TRBJ1-1; possible D gene TRBD1, 5 bases. The specimen was peripheral blood. The CDR3 DNA follows: TGCGCCAGCAGCCAGGGGGGGAGCCTGAACACTGAAGCTTTCTTT. This codes for CASSQGGSLNTEAFF.